This entry lists 18 T cell receptor beta chains sequenced from one sample in a study of cytomegalovirus exposure and HLA in healthy donors. This PCR relied on a set of 60 Vbeta primers and 13 Jbeta primers. Sequencing was performed with immunoSEQ multiplex PCR; in TCRdb, only in-frame clones are kept and a portion is missing. The repertoire holds around 150,000 clones, approximately 78% seen once, with 0.96% in the top ten. The specimen sequenced was PBMCs. These receptors all stem from a girl between 2 and 10 years old in good health and CMV-seropositive.

CDR3 amino acids: CASRVGGTGELFF. CDR3 DNA: TGTGCCAGCAGGGTCGGGGGTACCGGGGAGCTGTTTTTT. The rearrangement joins TRBV27 to TRBJ2-2; maybe TRBD2 (6 bases). This CDR3 contains 13 residues. CDR1 MNHEY and CDR2 SMNVEV come from the germline V gene (reference sequence). With 6 bases removed from V and 5 bases from J, the gap between germline ends came to 10 bases.

This clone has just a few counts. This chain uses TRBV6-5 with TRBJ1-4; D gene unclear. The CDR3 length is 15 residues. Trimming took 5 bases from V and 3 from J, leaving 13 bases between them. Germline V CDR1 and CDR2: MNHEY, SVGAGI. CDR3 in DNA: TGTGCCAGCAGTCCCCGGGGAGCAGCTAATGAAAAACTGTTTTTT. This sequence encodes CASSPRGAANEKLFF.

The chain is built from TRBV2 and TRBJ1-1; D is undetermined. Germline CDR1 is SNHLY and CDR2 is FYNNEI. The CDR3 is 12 amino acids. With 5 bases removed from V and 5 bases from J, the gap between germline ends came to 9 bases. In DNA, the CDR3 is TGTGCCAGCAGTTGGACTGTGACTGAAGCTTTCTTT. Translated: CASSWTVTEAFF. The full variable domain, in which reference TRBV2 and TRBJ1-1 provide the parts outside the CDR3, is EPEVTQTPSHQVTQMGQEVILRCVPISNHLYFYWYRQILGQKVEFLVSFYNNEISEKSEIFDDQFSVERPDGSNFTLKIRSTKLEDSAMYFCASSWTVTEAFFGQGTRLTVV.

This sequence joins TRBV30 and TRBJ1-3, with TRBD1 identical over 7 bases. Losses at the gene ends were 3 bases for V and 4 bases for J; bases not matched to a gene: 24. The CDR3 runs 20 residues. Germline values: CDR1 GTSNPN, CDR2 SVGIG (reference sequence). The CDR3 DNA is TGTGCCTGGAGCCCACAACCCTGGACAGGACCTCTCTCATGGGGAAACACCATATATTTT. This encodes CAWSPQPWTGPLSWGNTIYF.

V is TRBV19 and J is TRBJ2-6; D may be TRBD2 (6 bases). Per germline, CDR1 LNHDA and CDR2 SQIVND (reference sequence). This CDR3 has 13 amino acids. Trimming stripped 9 bases from V and 2 bases from J, with 8 bases between. As DNA, the CDR3 is TGTGCCAGCGGGGGACCTGGGGCCAACGTCCTGACTTTC. It specifies CASGGPGANVLTF.

This clone has a single count. The gene calls are TRBV6-1 and TRBJ1-4; a possible D gene is TRBD1 (6 bases). CDR3 length: 14 residues. Trimming stripped 1 base from V and 7 bases from J, with 10 bases between. CDR1 MNHNS and CDR2 SASEGT come from the germline V gene. The CDR3 coding sequence is TGTGCCAGCAGTGAAGAGGGGGAGGGTGAAAAACTGTTTTTT. Protein: CASSEEGEGEKLFF.

Comments on this clone: Sequence at one end of the junction differs from germline and may be a read error. The chain recombines TRBV5-1 with TRBJ2-5; D is perhaps TRBD1 (6 bases). The CDR3 is made up of 14 amino acids. Per germline, CDR1 SGHRS and CDR2 YFSETQ. CDR3 sequence (DNA): TGCGCCAGCACCTTGCAGGGGCGCGGGGAGACCCAGTACTTC. Translating it yields CASTLQGRGETQYF.

The rearrangement joins TRBV4-1 to TRBJ1-4; D remains ambiguous. V was clipped by 0 bases and J by 8 bases, with 13 bases between them. The CDR3 is made up of 15 amino acids. Per the germline V gene, CDR1 is MGHRA and CDR2 is YSYEKL. The CDR3 is CASSQETSLNEKLFF. The CDR3 nucleotides read TGCGCCAGCAGCCAAGAAACCTCACTGAACGAAAAACTGTTTTTT.

This CDR3 is CASSAKQSPNTEAFF. CDR3 nucleotide sequence: TGTGCCAGCAGCGCCAAACAGTCACCAAACACTGAAGCTTTCTTT. The V call is TRBV27, the J call TRBJ1-1; D is ambiguous. CDR1 and CDR2 (germline): MNHEY, SMNVEV (reference sequence). V was shortened by 6 bases and J by 2 bases, with 16 bases between the two germline ends. The CDR3 loop spans 15 amino acids.

The chain combines TRBV5-1 with TRBJ2-3, with TRBD2 matching over 7 bases. J lost 8 bases, V lost 1 base, and 10 bases had no gene match. The CDR3 contains 15 residues. CDR1 is SGHRS, CDR2 YFSETQ, per germline. DNA for the CDR3: TGCGCCAGCAGCTTGCGAGGGGCCCCGGGAGGTACGCAGTATTTT. This gives the protein CASSLRGAPGGTQYF. Using reference TRBV5-1 and TRBJ2-3 for the parts outside the CDR3, the full variable domain is KAGVTQTPRYLIKTRGQQVTLSCSPISGHRSVSWYQQTPGQGLQFLFEYFSETQRNKGNFPGRFSGRQFSNSRSEMNVSTLELGDSALYLCASSLRGAPGGTQYFGPGTRLTVL.

CDR3 residues: CASSLGPPGLAGVWRETQYF. The CDR3 bases are TGCGCCAGCAGCTTGGGGCCGCCGGGACTAGCGGGAGTGTGGAGAGAGACCCAGTACTTC. The chain is built from TRBV5-1 and TRBJ2-5; 14 bases are shared with TRBD2. CDR1 is SGHRS and CDR2 is YFSETQ in the germline V gene. The CDR3 sequence is 20 residues long. With 0 bases clipped from V and 4 bases from J, the junction kept 14 bases outside the gene matches.

The rearrangement joins TRBV7-9 to TRBJ1-2; D gene uncertain. Germline V gene sequence: CDR1 SEHNR, CDR2 FQNEAQ (reference sequence). CDR3 length: 15 residues. Between the trimmed V and J ends, which lost 4 bases and 3 bases, there was a span of 15 bases. In DNA form, the CDR3 reads TGTGCCAGCAGCTCGGTCCGGGGAGAGGACTATGGCTACACCTTC. Protein sequence: CASSSVRGEDYGYTF.

The gene calls are TRBV6-1 and TRBJ1-5, with TRBD1 as a possible D gene (5 bases). V lost 3 bases, J lost 7 bases, and 13 bases lay in between. CDR3 length equals 14 residues. The germline V gene has CDR1 MNHNS and CDR2 SASEGT. The CDR3 region has the DNA TGTGCCAGCAGTGACCCATCGGCAGGGCAGCCCCAGCATTTT. Residues: CASSDPSAGQPQHF.

The V and J genes are TRBV5-6 and TRBJ1-2, with 8 bases identical to TRBD1. In germline, CDR1 is SGHDT, CDR2 YYEEEE. Trimming removed 1 base from V and 2 bases from J; junction bases left unmatched: 10. CDR3 length: 17 amino acids. CDR3 bases: TGTGCCAGCAGCTTGAGACAGGGGATTACTTGGAACTATGGCTACACCTTC. Translation: CASSLRQGITWNYGYTF.

This clone was picked up one time. V gene TRBV10-1 combines with J gene TRBJ2-1, with 8 bases fitting TRBD2. CDR1 is WNHNN and CDR2 is SYGVQD in the germline V gene (reference sequence). The CDR3 totals 15 residues. The junction had 3 bases not matched to a gene; V was cut back by 4 bases and J by 1 base. This CDR3 is CASSGTGGSYNEQFF. CDR3 in DNA: TGCGCCAGCAGTGGTACGGGAGGGTCCTACAATGAGCAGTTCTTC.

The V gene is TRBV5-1, the J gene TRBJ1-2, with 9 bases aligning to TRBD1. Germline CDR1 is SGHRS and CDR2 is YFSETQ. The junction had 9 bases not matched to a gene; V was cut back by 4 bases and J by 8 bases. The CDR3 runs to 14 residues. The CDR3: CASSPGTGMGGYTF. In DNA, the CDR3 is TGCGCCAGCAGCCCCGGGACAGGGATGGGCGGCTACACCTTC.

The rearrangement links TRBV6-1 to TRBJ1-3, with TRBD1 as a possible D gene (6 bases). This CDR3 spans 15 amino acids. The germline V gene has CDR1 MNHNS and CDR2 SASEGT. V was clipped by 2 bases and J by 2 bases, with 10 bases between them. The CDR3 DNA is TGTGCCAGCAGTGAACGGGGGGCGCCTGGAAACACCATATATTTT. Translation: CASSERGAPGNTIYF.

The CDR3 nucleotides are TGTGCCAGCAGCGCCTCCGGGACAAGGTACGAGCAGTACTTC. Translating gives CASSASGTRYEQYF. The genes are TRBV9 and TRBJ2-7, with a tentative D call TRBD1 (6 bases). Germline CDR1 SGDLS, CDR2 YYNGEE. The CDR3 length is 14 residues. V lost 3 bases, J lost 4 bases, and 14 bases lay in between.